This T cell receptor beta chain was identified during a study of response to subunit inactivated influenza vaccine. Study conclusions and caveats: The authors suggested that every seasonal influenza vaccination recruits few new T cells.

TCRdb ran MiXCR on the RT-PCR reads and lists one entry per CDR3 protein. Altogether roughly 790,000 distinct CDR3 sequences are present, around 20% being singletons, with the ten largest covering about 9.4%. This CDR3 spans 13 amino acids. Germline CDR1 and CDR2: MNHNS and SASEGT. V shed 5 bases and J shed 7 bases, with 12 bases lying between them. This clonotype has only a few counts. The antigen is undetermined. V usage is TRBV6-1 and J usage is TRBJ1-5; D may be TRBD1 (6 bases). Sequenced material: PBMCs from blood, taken roughly 5 days after vaccination. The receptor was derived from a man in his fifties who received an inactivated influenza vaccine. The CDR3 spells CASSQRDRQPQHF. The DNA of the CDR3 is TGTGCCAGCAGTCAACGAGACAGGCAGCCCCAGCATTTT.